This entry is about one T cell receptor beta chain. Its antigen is undetermined. The data originate from a study of cytomegalovirus exposure and HLA in healthy donors. A multiplex PCR was run with 60 Vbeta primers and 13 Jbeta primers. The repertoire was sequenced with immunoSEQ multiplex PCR; TCRdb's copy has only in-frame clones and lacks some. The top ten clones hold more than 4.5% of a sample with approximately 140,000 clones, more than 70% of them seen once. Study observations and caveats: Reports indicated that the classifier achieved high specificity and sensitivity in diagnosing cytomegalovirus status. Analysis performed later found roughly 17,000 TCR beta sequences associated with HLA alleles at 0.05 false discovery rate.

The CDR3 is made up of 19 amino acids. CDR1 and CDR2 (germline): SEHNR, FQNEAQ (reference sequence). The V end lost 2 bases, the J end lost 3 bases, and 23 bases lay between the germline ends. The sequenced sample was PBMCs. The genes are TRBV7-9 and TRBJ1-3, with D perhaps TRBD1 (6 bases). The receptor was isolated from a woman in her fifties or sixties in good health and CMV-seronegative. This CDR3 reads CASSLKGQGRLGYGNTIYF. The CDR3 bases are TGTGCCAGCAGCTTAAAAGGGCAGGGGAGACTGGGGTATGGAAACACCATATATTTT.